This is a list of T cell receptor beta chains from one sample in a study of T cell responses to AZD1222 COVID-19 vaccine. TCRdb's copy holds only in-frame clones and misses some; the assay was immunoSEQ multiplex PCR. The data contain approximately 100,000 clones, roughly nine tenths of them seen just once; the ten biggest clones take up about 1.2%. This sample comprised peripheral blood, obtained on day 0 of AZD1222 vaccination. These receptors all stem from an adult in good health. Both conserved end residues are part of each CDR3. A D gene is named only where the DNA matches it firmly. For some rows the clone size is stated as once, few or many, or as a class when expanded; others skip it.

.,.,TRBV3-1/TRBV3-2,TRBJ2-5,CASSQARAQETQYF,TGTGCCAGCAGCCAAGCCAGGGCCCAAGAGACCCAGTACTTC
.,.,TRBV13,TRBJ2-7,CASSVLGSGLQYF,TGTGCCAGCAGCGTTCTAGGGAGCGGTTTGCAGTACTTC
TRBD1,.,TRBV7-2,TRBJ1-1,CASSLSGGRNTEAFF,TGTGCCAGCAGCTTGTCAGGGGGACGGAACACTGAAGCTTTCTTT
.,.,TRBV7-2,TRBJ2-5,CASSLGGPQETQYF,TGTGCCAGCAGCTTAGGTGGGCCACAAGAGACCCAGTACTTC
TRBD1,.,TRBV4-2,TRBJ2-3,CASSQIQGAEVWTDTQYF,TGTGCCAGCAGCCAGATACAGGGGGCGGAAGTGTGGACAGATACGCAGTATTTT
.,once,TRBV30,TRBJ1-5,CAWSAGPGQPQHF,TGTGCCTGGAGCGCGGGACCGGGGCAGCCCCAGCATTTT
.,.,TRBV11-3,TRBJ1-6,CASSSVRGMSPLHF,TGTGCCAGCAGCTCGGTAAGGGGAATGTCACCCCTCCACTTT
.,few,TRBV24-1,TRBJ2-3,CATSEGYTDTQYF,TGTGCCACCAGTGAGGGGTACACAGATACGCAGTATTTT
TRBD2,.,TRBV7-9,TRBJ2-4,CASSLASGGFAKNIQYF,TGTGCCAGCAGCTTGGCTAGCGGGGGGTTTGCCAAAAACATTCAGTACTTC
.,once,TRBV28,TRBJ1-5,CASSTGTPNQPQHF,TGTGCCAGCAGTACTGGGACGCCCAATCAGCCCCAGCATTTT
.,.,TRBV10-3,TRBJ2-3,CAISESAADQGDTQYF,TGTGCCATCAGTGAGTCAGCGGCTGATCAAGGGGATACGCAGTATTTT
TRBD2,.,TRBV4-1,TRBJ2-5,CASSQDAAGGVISGRATETQYF,TGCGCCAGCAGCCAAGATGCGGCGGGGGGGGTAATTAGCGGGAGGGCCACAGAGACCCAGTACTTC
TRBD1,.,TRBV27,TRBJ1-2,CASRVLTGGFYGYTF,TGTGCCAGCAGAGTATTGACAGGGGGCTTCTATGGCTACACCTTC
.,.,TRBV5-1,TRBJ2-5,CASSLGRLAGETQYF,TGCGCCAGCAGCTTGGGTCGGCTAGCAGGAGAGACCCAGTACTTC
TRBD1,.,TRBV11-2,TRBJ1-5,CASSFTGGDQPQHF,TGTGCCAGCAGCTTTACAGGGGGGGATCAGCCCCAGCATTTT
.,.,TRBV7-2,TRBJ1-3,CASSLWGTASGNTIYF,TGTGCCAGCAGTTTATGGGGGACGGCCTCTGGAAACACCATATATTTT
.,.,TRBV5-1,TRBJ1-4,CASSLEVSTNEKLFF,TGCGCCAGCAGCTTGGAAGTCTCAACTAATGAAAAACTGTTTTTT
.,.,TRBV19,TRBJ1-3,CASSPLGGSGNTIYF,TGTGCCAGTAGTCCCTTGGGAGGCTCTGGAAACACCATATATTTT
TRBD1,.,TRBV4-1,TRBJ2-7,CASSQGPTGGTHEQYF,TGCGCCAGCAGCCAAGGTCCAACAGGGGGTACCCACGAGCAGTACTTC
.,.,TRBV4-2,TRBJ1-5,CASSQERGSSNQPQHF,TGTGCCAGCAGCCAAGAACGAGGGAGTAGCAATCAGCCCCAGCATTTT
.,.,TRBV4-2,TRBJ2-5,CASSQDGRKQETQYF,TGTGCCAGCAGCCAAGACGGCAGGAAGCAAGAGACCCAGTACTTC
.,.,TRBV4-2,TRBJ1-1,CASSQFGGGGGEAFF,TGTGCCAGCAGCCAGTTCGGGGGCGGAGGCGGTGAAGCTTTCTTT
TRBD2,.,TRBV9,TRBJ2-7,CASSPREGGTSYEQYF,TGTGCCAGCAGCCCCCGGGAGGGCGGGACCTCCTACGAGCAGTACTTC
.,.,TRBV25-1,TRBJ1-4,CASTGDANEKLFF,TGTGCCAGCACTGGGGATGCTAATGAAAAACTGTTTTTT
.,.,TRBV12-5,TRBJ1-5,CASGLVVGAGQPQHF,TGTGCTAGTGGTTTGGTAGTCGGTGCGGGGCAGCCCCAGCATTTT
.,.,TRBV27,TRBJ2-7,CASSYRQAYEQYF,TGTGCCAGCAGTTACCGACAGGCCTACGAGCAGTACTTC
TRBD1,.,TRBV19,TRBJ1-5,CASSSGTDNQPQHF,TGTGCCAGTAGTTCCGGGACAGATAATCAGCCCCAGCATTTT
.,.,TRBV21-1,TRBJ1-4,CASSKASYRAELEKLFF,TGTGCCAGCAGCAAAGCGTCCTACAGGGCTGAGCTTGAAAAACTGTTTTTT
TRBD1,.,TRBV19,TRBJ1-1,CASSITGDTEAFF,TGTGCCAGTAGTATTACAGGGGACACTGAAGCTTTCTTT
TRBD2,.,TRBV4-3,TRBJ2-1,CASSLLAGWRNEQFF,TGCGCCAGCAGCCTTCTAGCGGGGTGGAGGAATGAGCAGTTCTTC
TRBD2,.,TRBV4-3,TRBJ2-3,CASSQDPSGTTDTQYF,TGCGCCAGCAGCCAAGATCCAAGCGGGACCACAGATACGCAGTATTTT
.,once,TRBV5-5,TRBJ1-6,CASSLEGAFPNSPLHF,TGTGCCAGCAGCTTGGAGGGCGCATTCCCTAATTCACCCCTCCACTTT
TRBD1,.,TRBV7-2,TRBJ1-1,CASSTGGDRLNTEAFF,TGTGCCAGCAGCACAGGAGGGGACAGGTTGAACACTGAAGCTTTCTTT
TRBD2,.,TRBV10-3,TRBJ2-7,CAISPGLAGAYEQYF,TGTGCCATCAGCCCCGGACTAGCGGGAGCTTACGAGCAGTACTTC
TRBD2,.,TRBV7-8,TRBJ2-1,CASSLGGYTSGRRNEQFF,TGTGCCAGCAGCTTAGGCGGGTATACTAGCGGGAGGCGGAATGAGCAGTTCTTC
.,.,TRBV4-3,TRBJ1-2,CASSQVVSSYGYTF,TGCGCCAGCAGCCAAGTTGTTAGTTCCTATGGCTACACCTTC
.,.,TRBV4-3,TRBJ2-3,CASSQEGRGPDTQYF,TGCGCCAGCAGCCAAGAAGGCAGGGGCCCAGATACGCAGTATTTT
.,.,TRBV5-4,TRBJ1-3,CASRAGNSGNTIYF,TGTGCCAGCAGGGCAGGGAACTCTGGAAACACCATATATTTT
TRBD1,.,TRBV28,TRBJ2-7,CASSLGGTGGYEQYF,TGTGCCAGCAGTTTGGGCGGGACAGGAGGCTACGAGCAGTACTTC
.,.,TRBV7-6,TRBJ1-1,CASSSTVEAFF,TGTGCCAGCAGCTCCACAGTTGAAGCTTTCTTT
.,.,TRBV2,TRBJ2-7,CASSTIQGHEQYF,TGTGCCAGCAGTACGATACAGGGTCACGAGCAGTACTTC
.,.,TRBV5-5,TRBJ2-7,CASSTNGVQGGEQYF,TGTGCCAGCAGCACCAACGGGGTACAGGGCGGCGAGCAGTACTTC
.,.,TRBV7-2,TRBJ1-3,CASSLVGGISGNTIYF,TGTGCCAGCAGCTTAGTTGGGGGGATCTCTGGAAACACCATATATTTT
.,.,TRBV7-9,TRBJ2-3,CASSLGQNTDTQYF,TGTGCCAGCAGCTTAGGACAGAACACAGATACGCAGTATTTT
.,.,TRBV9,TRBJ2-2,CASSSAGTINTGELFF,TGTGCCAGCAGCTCTGCCGGGACAATAAACACCGGGGAGCTGTTTTTT
.,.,TRBV7-7,TRBJ1-2,CASRKGRNYGYTF,TGTGCCAGCAGGAAGGGACGGAACTATGGCTACACCTTC
.,.,TRBV10-3,TRBJ1-1,CAISGAENTEAFF,TGTGCCATCAGTGGTGCAGAGAACACTGAAGCTTTCTTT
.,.,TRBV2,TRBJ2-1,CASSGAVNEQFF,TGTGCCAGCAGTGGGGCGGTCAATGAGCAGTTCTTC
.,.,TRBV27,TRBJ1-6,CASSLAAGESYNSPLHF,TGTGCCAGCAGTTTAGCGGCAGGGGAGTCCTATAATTCACCCCTCCACTTT
TRBD2,.,TRBV5-6,TRBJ2-7,CASSAGTSGFSYEQYF,TGTGCCAGCAGCGCCGGGACTAGCGGTTTCTCCTACGAGCAGTACTTC
.,.,TRBV4-3,TRBJ1-2,CASSQDWGPDGGWSGYTF,TGCGCCAGCAGCCAAGATTGGGGCCCTGACGGAGGGTGGTCTGGCTACACCTTC
.,.,TRBV29-1,TRBJ1-2,CSVELQGVYGYTF,TGCAGCGTTGAGCTGCAGGGAGTGTATGGCTACACCTTC
.,.,TRBV5-1,TRBJ1-3,CASSLGPGSGNTIYF,TGCGCCAGCAGCTTGGGACCGGGCTCTGGAAACACCATATATTTT
.,.,TRBV5-1,TRBJ1-5,CASSLGAGDQPQHF,TGCGCCAGCAGCTTGGGGGCCGGGGATCAGCCCCAGCATTTT
.,once,TRBV15,TRBJ2-5,CATSTFEEETQYF,TGTGCCACCAGCACTTTCGAAGAAGAGACCCAGTACTTC
.,once,TRBV27,TRBJ2-4,CASRPDIAKNIQYF,TGTGCCAGCAGACCGGACATAGCCAAAAACATTCAGTACTTC
.,.,TRBV7-7,TRBJ1-3,CASSLGTDSGNTIYF,TGTGCCAGCAGCTTAGGGACAGACTCTGGAAACACCATATATTTT
TRBD2,.,TRBV5-6,TRBJ2-7,CASSLGRTSGYEQYF,TGTGCCAGCAGCTTGGGGCGGACTAGCGGCTACGAGCAGTACTTC
.,.,TRBV3-1/TRBV3-2,TRBJ2-1,CASSQVRSQGEQFF,TGTGCCAGCAGCCAAGTAAGATCCCAGGGAGAGCAGTTCTTC
TRBD2,.,TRBV6-1,TRBJ2-2,CASSEREYGELFF,TGTGCCAGCAGTGAGCGGGAGTACGGGGAGCTGTTTTTT